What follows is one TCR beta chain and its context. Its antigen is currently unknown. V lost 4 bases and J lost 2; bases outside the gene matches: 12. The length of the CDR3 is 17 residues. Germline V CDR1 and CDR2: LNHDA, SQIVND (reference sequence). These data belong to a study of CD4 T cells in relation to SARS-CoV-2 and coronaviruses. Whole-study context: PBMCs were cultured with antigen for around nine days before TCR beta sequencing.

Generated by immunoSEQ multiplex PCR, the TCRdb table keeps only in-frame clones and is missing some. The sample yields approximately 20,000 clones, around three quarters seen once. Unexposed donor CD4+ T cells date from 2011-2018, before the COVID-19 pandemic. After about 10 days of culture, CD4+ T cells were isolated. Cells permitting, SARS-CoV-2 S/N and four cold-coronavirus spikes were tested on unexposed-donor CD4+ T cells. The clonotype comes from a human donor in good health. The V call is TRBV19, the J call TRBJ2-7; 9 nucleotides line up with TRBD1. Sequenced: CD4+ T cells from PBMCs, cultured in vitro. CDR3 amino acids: CASSTGQGLGGTYEQYF. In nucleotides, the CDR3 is TGTGCCAGTAGTACCGGACAGGGGTTAGGGGGGACCTACGAGCAGTACTTC.